This entry lists 19 T cell receptor beta chains sequenced from one sample in a study of T cell repertoires in cytomegalovirus infection. Via MiXCR, TCRdb re-called the reads, giving one row per CDR3 protein. The data hold about 110,000 distinct CDR3 sequences, with under 45% observed a single time. These receptors' antigens are unknown. Here the sequenced sample was CD8+ T cells from cultured PBMCs, taken from culture after CMV antigen stimulation. The receptors were sampled from a human donor in good health (CMV status not recorded). Some clones in this sample may be carry-over from other donors' samples.

This rearrangement joins TRBV4-1 to TRBJ2-7; D is possibly TRBD1 or TRBD2 (6 bases each). The CDR3 covers 15 residues. The germline gives CDR1 MGHRA, CDR2 YSYEKL. The V end was cut by 1 base, the J end by 2 bases, with 12 bases between. The CDR3 coding sequence is TGCGCCAGCAGCCAAGTAGGGGGGAGTCCCTACGAGCAGTACTTC. Protein: CASSQVGGSPYEQYF.

The chain recombines TRBV19 with TRBJ1-2; D is ambiguous. This CDR3 spans 15 amino acids. Germline CDR1 LNHDA, CDR2 SQIVND (reference sequence). V was trimmed by 5 bases and J by 1 base, leaving 14 bases between them. The CDR3 reads CASSPIFRYNYGYTF. The CDR3 coding sequence is TGTGCCAGTAGTCCAATCTTCAGATATAACTATGGCTACACCTTC.

The gene calls are TRBV7-4 and TRBJ1-3; the D gene is possibly TRBD1 (5 bases). The CDR3 extends over 15 amino acids. V was shortened by 5 bases and J by 4 bases, with 15 bases between the two germline ends. Germline V gene sequence: CDR1 SGHVT, CDR2 SQSDAQ. The CDR3 bases are TGTGCCAGCAGCCCCCCGGGACTGGCAGGAAACACCATATATTTT. This encodes CASSPPGLAGNTIYF.

This chain joins TRBV2 and TRBJ1-1, with D possibly matching TRBD1 (6 bases). The CDR3 covers 14 residues. The germline gives CDR1 SNHLY, CDR2 FYNNEI. V lost 3 bases to trimming and J lost 1 base, with 9 bases between them. CDR3 in amino acids: CASSDGGGNTEAFF. In nucleotides, the CDR3 is TGTGCCAGCAGTGACGGAGGGGGGAACACTGAAGCTTTCTTT.

The J gene is TRBJ2-1, the V gene TRBV12-3 or TRBV12-4; the D gene is possibly TRBD2 (7 bases). The V and J ends lost 1 base and 7 bases respectively, with 14 bases between them. CDR3 length equals 15 residues. CDR3 nucleotide sequence: TGTGCCAGCAGTTTAGTCGGAGGGGGGGCAAATGAGCAGTTCTTC. This encodes CASSLVGGGANEQFF.

The gene calls are TRBV2 and TRBJ2-7; D is unclear. Germline assignment: CDR1 SNHLY and CDR2 FYNNEI. The CDR3 loop spans 8 amino acids. Trimming pared 7 bases from V and 9 bases from J, leaving 4 bases between. The CDR3 here is CASNGQYF. CDR3 bases: TGTGCCAGCAATGGGCAGTACTTC. Together with reference TRBV2 and TRBJ2-7, the CDR3 gives the full variable domain: EPEVTQTPSHQVTQMGQEVILRCVPISNHLYFYWYRQILGQKVEFLVSFYNNEISEKSEIFDDQFSVERPDGSNFTLKIRSTKLEDSAMYFCASNGQYFGPGTRLTVT.

This clonotype showed up just a few times. The chain uses TRBV12-3 or TRBV12-4 and TRBJ2-3; TRBD1 aligns across 7 bases. V lost 5 bases to trimming and J lost 0 bases; unmatched junction nucleotides: 8. The CDR3 loop spans 16 amino acids. The CDR3 DNA reads as TGTGCCAGCAGTAGGACAGGTCTCGCTAGCACAGATACGCAGTATTTT. The encoded protein is CASSRTGLASTDTQYF.

This clonotype has only a few counts. The chain carries TRBV7-6 and TRBJ2-2, with D maybe TRBD2 (6 bases). V was trimmed by 6 bases and J by 8 bases, leaving 22 bases between them. This CDR3 spans 16 amino acids. CDR1 is SGHVS, CDR2 FNYEAQ, per germline. The CDR3 sequence is CASSFRLDYLAGELFF. CDR3 DNA: TGTGCCAGCAGTTTCAGACTAGACTACCTTGCTGGGGAGCTGTTTTTT.

The chain is built from TRBV2 and TRBJ1-1; TRBD1 might be the D (5 bases). Deletions cut 6 bases from V and 4 bases from J, with 15 bases between. The germline CDR1 and CDR2 sequences are SNHLY and FYNNEI. The CDR3 totals 14 residues. As DNA, the CDR3 is TGTGCCAGCAGCCGGGACTTTGGGGGCACTGAAGCTTTCTTT. It specifies CASSRDFGGTEAFF.

Turning to this clonotype: It is unclear where the CDR3 begins or ends on the DNA, so no DNA is shown, and the CDR3 is as TCRdb lists it. The genes are TRBV7-5 and TRBJ2-7. TRBV7-5 is noted as a pseudogene. Both ends counted, the CDR3 spans 15 residues. Here the CDR3 reads CISVPEAPRSYEQYF.

This clonotype appeared a few times. The chain has TRBV24-1 and TRBJ2-1; D gene ambiguous. The CDR3 contains 14 residues. Germline lookup yields CDR1 KGHDR and CDR2 SFDVKD. The V and J ends lost 3 bases and 7 bases respectively, with 12 bases between them. The CDR3 DNA sequence: TGTGCCACCAGTGATCTGGGCCTCGGAAATGAGCAGTTCTTC. Residues: CATSDLGLGNEQFF.

This clonotype was detected only once. This rearrangement joins TRBV12-3 or TRBV12-4 to TRBJ2-7; a possible D gene is TRBD1 (8 bases). V lost 6 bases and J lost 5, with 20 bases in between. The CDR3 runs to 15 residues. CDR3 protein: CASSPSGTGVDEQYF. CDR3 nucleotides: TGTGCCAGCAGCCCAAGCGGGACAGGTGTCGACGAGCAGTACTTC.

This sequence joins TRBV10-3 and TRBJ2-5; possible D gene TRBD1, 6 bases. V lost 0 bases, J lost 3 bases, and 8 bases lay in between. Germline values: CDR1 ENHRY, CDR2 SYGVKD. CDR3 length: 14 amino acids. CDR3 in DNA: TGTGCCATCAGTGAGTCACACAGGGAAGAGACCCAGTACTTC. Translating gives CAISESHREETQYF.

This clonotype was detected ten times or more. The gene calls are TRBV6-1 and TRBJ1-3; D remains unclear. Per germline, CDR1 MNHNS and CDR2 SASEGT. CDR3 length equals 17 residues. Trimming stripped 0 bases from V and 0 bases from J, with 12 bases between. CDR3 DNA sequence: TGTGCCAGCAGTGAAGCGCTCGGGTGGGGCTCTGGAAACACCATATATTTT. Translated: CASSEALGWGSGNTIYF.

The chain carries TRBV7-8 and TRBJ2-3, with 7 bases lining up with TRBD2. The CDR3 length is 15 residues. V was pared by 5 bases and J by 3 bases, with 8 bases of the junction left unmatched. The germline gives CDR1 SGHVS, CDR2 FQNEAQ. The CDR3 bases are TGTGCCAGCAGCGATCTAGCGGCCTTGACAGATACGCAGTATTTT. It is translated as CASSDLAALTDTQYF.

Concerning this clonotype itself: An end of the junction differs from the germline gene, which may be a read error. This chain joins TRBV11-2 and TRBJ2-7, with D perhaps matching TRBD2 (5 bases). CDR1 SGHAT and CDR2 FQNNGV come from the germline V gene. The CDR3 spans 14 residues. As DNA, the CDR3 is TGTGCCAGCAGCTCACTAGACGGGTCCTGCGAGCAGTACTTC. Its translation is CASSSLDGSCEQYF.

CDR3 region: CSARGLRGGYEQYF. The CDR3 DNA is TGCAGTGCTAGAGGTTTAAGGGGCGGCTACGAGCAGTACTTC. V usage is TRBV20-1 and J usage is TRBJ2-7; a weak D match, TRBD1 (5 bases). Between the trimmed V and J ends, which lost 1 base and 3 bases, there was a span of 13 bases. CDR1 is DFQATT, CDR2 SNEGSKA, per germline (reference sequence). The CDR3 runs 14 residues.

The chain carries TRBV7-9 and TRBJ2-1, with D tentatively TRBD2 (5 bases). The length of the CDR3 is 12 residues. CDR1 SEHNR and CDR2 FQNEAQ come from the germline V gene (reference sequence). V lost 3 bases and J 10 bases, leaving 10 bases between the germline ends. The CDR3 region has the DNA TGTGCCAGCAGCTTCGGACTGGGCGAGCAGTTCTTC. Protein sequence: CASSFGLGEQFF.

The chain recombines TRBV12-5 with TRBJ1-2; no reliable D call. The length of the CDR3 is 12 residues. In germline, CDR1 is LGHNT, CDR2 FRNRAP. The germline V and J ends were trimmed by 6 bases and 3 bases, with 8 bases remaining between them. CDR3 in amino acids: CASGDRYYGYTF. The CDR3 bases are TGTGCTAGTGGAGACCGTTACTATGGCTACACCTTC.